Following are 16 T cell receptor beta chains from one sample sequenced in a study of shared clonotypes between healthy human individuals. Sequencing used immunoSEQ multiplex PCR; TCRdb keeps in-frame clones, though not all of them. This table holds 2,500,000 or so clones, approximately 92% found once. Sequencing used naive CD4+ T cells sorted from blood. The subset denotes: CD45RA+ positively selected. Receptors were obtained from a man younger than 35 in good health.

CDR3 residues: CASTLTQGWRETQYF. CDR3 nucleotides: TGTGCCAGCACCTTAACCCAGGGGTGGCGGGAGACCCAGTACTTC. V usage is TRBV6-1 and J usage is TRBJ2-5; tentative D call: TRBD1 (6 bases). V was clipped by 7 bases and J by 5 bases, with 20 bases between them. The germline V gene has CDR1 MNHNS and CDR2 SASEGT. This CDR3 has 15 amino acids.

The chain joins TRBV9 to TRBJ1-2; D possibly corresponds to TRBD1 (5 bases). Trimming left V 9 bases short and J 4 bases short, with 19 bases between. Germline loops: CDR1 SGDLS, CDR2 YYNGEE. The CDR3 is 14 amino acids. This CDR3 is CATNDRATLYGYTF. The DNA for the CDR3 is TGTGCCACCAATGACAGAGCTACCCTCTATGGCTACACCTTC.

V usage is TRBV4-3 and J usage is TRBJ1-2; D gene uncertain. Germline CDR1 LGHNA, CDR2 YSLEER. The CDR3 is 13 amino acids. V dropped 5 bases and J dropped 2 bases, with 9 bases sitting between them. The CDR3 DNA sequence: TGCGCCAGCAGCGAAAGGGAGAACTATGGCTACACCTTC. Amino acid sequence: CASSERENYGYTF.

With respect to this clone: An end of the junction differs from the germline gene, which may be a read error. The rearrangement uses TRBV10-3 and TRBJ2-7, with 12 positions matching TRBD2. The CDR3 length is 12 residues. Per germline, CDR1 ENHRY and CDR2 SYGVKD. The CDR3 region is CAISESTSGRIF. Here the CDR3 DNA reads TGTGCCATCAGTGAGTCAACTAGCGGGAGGATATTC.

The chain employs TRBV5-1 and TRBJ2-3, with D possibly being TRBD2 (6 bases). Between the trimmed V and J ends, which lost 5 bases and 3 bases, there was a span of 10 bases. The CDR3 has 13 residues. Germline V gene sequence: CDR1 SGHRS, CDR2 YFSETQ. The CDR3 is CASRTRETDTQYF. The CDR3 coding sequence is TGCGCCAGCAGAACACGGGAGACAGATACGCAGTATTTT. The variable domain in full, completed from reference TRBV5-1 and TRBJ2-3, reads KAGVTQTPRYLIKTRGQQVTLSCSPISGHRSVSWYQQTPGQGLQFLFEYFSETQRNKGNFPGRFSGRQFSNSRSEMNVSTLELGDSALYLCASRTRETDTQYFGPGTRLTVL.

The chain uses TRBV5-1 and TRBJ2-7; 8 nucleotides align to TRBD1. Germline-derived CDR1 and CDR2 are SGHRS and YFSETQ. The CDR3 consists of 14 residues. V was clipped by 4 bases and J by 3 bases; unmatched bases: 6. CDR3 nucleotides: TGCGCCAGCAGCCGCGAGACAGGGGTCTACGAGCAGTACTTC. Translation: CASSRETGVYEQYF. Filled out from reference TRBV5-1 and TRBJ2-7, the complete variable domain reads KAGVTQTPRYLIKTRGQQVTLSCSPISGHRSVSWYQQTPGQGLQFLFEYFSETQRNKGNFPGRFSGRQFSNSRSEMNVSTLELGDSALYLCASSRETGVYEQYFGPGTRLTVT.

The V call is TRBV9, the J call TRBJ1-1; D gene uncertain. CDR3 length: 14 amino acids. V was pared by 3 bases and J by 0 bases, with 9 bases between. The germline V gene has CDR1 SGDLS and CDR2 YYNGEE. The DNA of the CDR3 is TGTGCCAGCAGCGCCGATATTATGAACACTGAAGCTTTCTTT. Amino acids: CASSADIMNTEAFF.

The chain has TRBV4-3 and TRBJ1-5; TRBD1 matches at 8 bases. The length of the CDR3 is 14 residues. After removal of 4 bases from V and 5 bases from J, the junction contained 4 bases not matched to a gene. Germline V gives CDR1 LGHNA, CDR2 YSLEER. The CDR3 nucleotides are TGCGCCAGCAGCCCCGGACAGGGAGATCAGCCCCAGCATTTT. It encodes CASSPGQGDQPQHF.

This clone was observed a single time. The chain links TRBV10-3 to TRBJ1-4; 7 bases fit TRBD1. The CDR3 is 13 amino acids. CDR1 is ENHRY, CDR2 SYGVKD, per germline. Trimming at V came to 7 bases and at J to 5 bases, leaving 4 bases not matched to a gene. CDR3 DNA: TGTGCCATCAACCGGGACAGCAATGAAAAACTGTTTTTT. Translated, it gives CAINRDSNEKLFF.

The rearrangement uses TRBV7-9 and TRBJ1-5, with TRBD1 matching over 9 bases. Germline CDR1 and CDR2: SEHNR and FQNEAQ (reference sequence). Unmatched junction bases numbered 8, after V lost 4 bases and J lost 4 bases. The CDR3 spans 16 residues. The CDR3 sequence is CASSYEGTGRNQPQHF. The CDR3 DNA is TGTGCCAGCAGCTACGAAGGGACAGGGAGGAATCAGCCCCAGCATTTT.

This chain links TRBV4-3 with TRBJ1-2; TRBD1 matches 7 bases. V lost 0 bases, J lost 2 bases, and 6 bases stayed unmatched. Germline CDR1 and CDR2: LGHNA and YSLEER. This CDR3 spans 16 amino acids. This CDR3 reads CASSQESGTDNYGYTF. The CDR3 DNA follows: TGCGCCAGCAGCCAAGAGTCCGGGACAGACAACTATGGCTACACCTTC.

The chain recombines TRBV7-9 with TRBJ1-4; D call uncertain. V was pared by 1 base and J by 7 bases, with 13 bases between. CDR3 size: 15 residues. CDR1 and CDR2 from the germline V gene are SEHNR and FQNEAQ (reference sequence). This chain's CDR3 is CASSLVQFAGEKLFF. The CDR3 DNA follows: TGTGCCAGCAGCTTAGTTCAGTTCGCGGGTGAAAAACTGTTTTTT.

The V gene is TRBV6-6, the J gene TRBJ2-7, with TRBD1 identical over 11 bases. With V trimmed by 11 bases and J by 5 bases, 11 bases remained unmatched. The germline V gene has CDR1 MNHNY and CDR2 SVGAGI (reference sequence). The CDR3 contains 14 residues. The CDR3 reads CASLTGTGGHEQYF. As DNA, the CDR3 is TGTGCCTCATTGACGGGGACAGGGGGTCACGAGCAGTACTTC.

This clone was recorded once. DNA of the CDR3: TGTGCCAGCAGCACCAAGACTAGTGGAGCGGGGGAGCTGTTTTTT. It specifies CASSTKTSGAGELFF. V usage is TRBV7-2 and J usage is TRBJ2-2; TRBD2 might be the D (6 bases). The germline V and J ends were trimmed by 5 bases and 8 bases, with 18 bases remaining between them. Per germline, CDR1 SGHTA and CDR2 FQGNSA. This CDR3 has 15 amino acids.

The chain has TRBV7-9 and TRBJ1-4; D unresolved. Germline V gives CDR1 SEHNR, CDR2 FQNEAQ (reference sequence). V lost 8 bases and J 1 base, leaving 8 bases between the germline ends. The CDR3 is made up of 13 amino acids. CDR3 loop: CASARGTNEKLFF. In DNA form, the CDR3 reads TGTGCCAGCGCCCGAGGAACTAATGAAAAACTGTTTTTT.

This clone appeared a single time. Other DNA sequences from this sample encode an identical CDR3 as well. The chain uses TRBV30 and TRBJ2-1; possibly TRBD2 for D (5 bases). CDR1 and CDR2 from the germline V gene are GTSNPN and SVGIG (reference sequence). The CDR3 loop spans 11 amino acids. V shed 0 bases and J shed 13 bases, with 10 bases lying between them. CDR3 nucleotide sequence: TGTGCCTGGAGTGTTTCTCGGGAACAGTTCTTC. Translation: CAWSVSREQFF. Full variable domain (remainder filled in from reference TRBV30 and TRBJ2-1): SQTIHQWPATLVQPVGSPLSLECTVEGTSNPNLYWYRQAAGRGLQLLFYSVGIGQISSEVPQNLSASRPQDRQFILSSKKLLLSDSGFYLCAWSVSREQFFGPGTRLTVL.